The 8 T cell receptor beta chains presented below share a single source sample, sequenced in a study of blood T cells in healthy people across ages. Primers used in a second PCR of about 6 to 11 cycles were a sample-barcoded 5' primer and a J-beta primer mix. MiXCR, applied by TCRdb to the 5' RACE reads, yields one record per CDR3 protein. The table shows some 940,000 distinct CDR3 sequences, with 29% occurring only once. This sample also belongs to another study, concerning T cells of mothers and their children.

The sequencing sample was made of blood. The source is a woman in her thirties or forties in good health.

This rearrangement joins TRBV2 to TRBJ2-3; D is ambiguous. V dropped 7 bases and J dropped 4 bases, with 15 bases sitting between them. Per the germline V gene, CDR1 is SNHLY and CDR2 is FYNNEI. The CDR3 sequence is 14 residues long. Here the CDR3 reads CASTRPDNADTQYF. The CDR3 region has the DNA TGTGCCAGCACCCGGCCCGACAACGCAGATACGCAGTATTTT.

About this clonotype itself: One end of the junction fails to match germline, which may point to a read error. This rearrangement joins TRBV7-9 to TRBJ2-1; 8 bases align to TRBD1. The V gene's germline CDR1 is SEHNR and CDR2 FQNEAQ (reference sequence). The CDR3 covers 15 residues. The CDR3 DNA follows: TGTGCCAGCAGCATAGCGGAGACAGGGGACCGCGCGCAGTTCTTC. Its protein product is CASSIAETGDRAQFF.

This clonotype was detected ten times or more. The chain has TRBV10-3 and TRBJ2-7; possibly TRBD2 for D (5 bases). This CDR3 is 15 amino acids long. The V and J ends lost 0 bases and 3 bases respectively, with 12 bases between them. Germline V lookup: CDR1 ENHRY, CDR2 SYGVKD. The CDR3 is CAISESTFGGYEQYF. Here the CDR3 DNA reads TGTGCCATCAGTGAGTCTACTTTCGGAGGCTACGAGCAGTACTTC.

There are many counts of this clonotype. The rearrangement joins TRBV4-2 to TRBJ2-7, with TRBD2 identical over 10 bases. Germline trimming cut 2 bases from V and 3 bases from J; bases unmatched to any gene: 4. The length of the CDR3 is 15 residues. The germline CDR1 and CDR2 sequences are LGHNA and YNFKEQ. The CDR3 region is CASSQYRTSGYEQYF. CDR3 nucleotides: TGTGCCAGCAGCCAATACCGGACTAGCGGCTACGAGCAGTACTTC.

This chain links TRBV28 with TRBJ2-7; 8 nucleotides agree with TRBD1. This CDR3 contains 14 residues. CDR1 is MDHEN, CDR2 SYDVKM, per germline. Trimming removed 6 bases from V and 6 bases from J; junction bases left unmatched: 10. The CDR3 is CASSLPATGAEQYF. The CDR3 nucleotides are TGTGCCAGCAGCCTGCCCGCGACAGGGGCCGAGCAGTACTTC. The full variable domain, completed using reference TRBV28 and TRBJ2-7, is DVKVTQSSRYLVKRTGEKVFLECVQDMDHENMFWYRQDPGLGLRLIYFSYDVKMKEKGDIPEGYSVSREKKERFSLILESASTNQTSMYLCASSLPATGAEQYFGPGTRLTVT.

Remarks on this clonotype: One base away lies a much larger clone, so this may be a sequencing read error. No conserved phenylalanine or tryptophan ends this CDR3, so it is likely a read error. The rearrangement uses TRBV20-1 and TRBJ2-6; D is ambiguous. CDR3 length equals 14 residues. V lost 3 bases and J lost 0, with 6 bases in between. In germline, CDR1 is DFQATT, CDR2 SNEGSKA (reference sequence). CDR3 in DNA: TGCAGTGCTAGTAAGGTCTCTGGGGCCAACGTCCTGACTCTC. It is translated as CSASKVSGANVLTL.

This clonotype has just a few counts. This rearrangement joins TRBV6-6 to TRBJ2-3; TRBD2 might be the D (6 bases). CDR3 length: 15 residues. V was pared by 5 bases and J by 0 bases, with 12 bases between. The germline V gene has CDR1 MNHNY and CDR2 SVGAGI (reference sequence). CDR3 region: CASSRDFQSTDTQYF. In DNA, the CDR3 is TGTGCCAGCAGTCGGGACTTCCAGAGCACAGATACGCAGTATTTT.

This clonotype was seen only a few times. The J gene is TRBJ1-4, the V gene TRBV20-1; 7 bases agree with TRBD1. This CDR3 comprises 15 residues. V dropped 4 bases and J dropped 3; count of bases not matched to a gene: 8. Germline lookup yields CDR1 DFQATT and CDR2 SNEGSKA (reference sequence). The CDR3 DNA is TGCAGTGCTAACCCGAAGGGGGCACCTAATGAAAAACTGTTTTTT. It specifies CSANPKGAPNEKLFF.